This T cell receptor beta chain was retrieved from a study of shared clonotypes between healthy human individuals. This clone was counted only a few times. TCRdb keeps only in-frame clones here, not all; method: immunoSEQ multiplex PCR. The table shows 550,000 to 850,000 clones, with approximately 79% occurring only once. Germline CDR1 is SGHRS and CDR2 is YFSETQ. This CDR3 contains 16 residues. V was shortened by 0 bases and J by 0 bases, with 13 bases between the two germline ends. The sequence was obtained from a woman in her thirties in good health. The sample comprised memory CD4+ T cells sorted from blood. The subset was: CD45RA-negative fraction. This rearrangement joins TRBV5-1 to TRBJ2-7, with D unclear. In DNA, the CDR3 is TGCGCCAGCAGCTTGGCGGACCAACTGAACTCCTACGAGCAGTACTTC. Translated: CASSLADQLNSYEQYF.